Shown below are 2 T cell receptor beta chains from a single sample sequenced in a study of blood T cells in healthy people across ages. Through a sample-barcoded 5' primer and a J-beta primer mix, a second PCR was run for roughly 7 to 11 cycles. TCRdb reprocessed the 5' RACE reads via MiXCR and lists one record per CDR3 protein. The table records about 750,000 distinct CDR3 sequences, less than 70% of them present only once. The sample comprised blood. These receptors originate from a man older than 75 in good health.

This clonotype occurred a few times. The rearrangement links TRBV7-3 to TRBJ1-2; maybe TRBD1 (6 bases). Germline CDR1 and CDR2: SGHTA and FQGTGA. V lost 2 bases and J 0 bases, leaving 25 bases between the germline ends. The CDR3 extends over 20 amino acids. The CDR3: CASSLRPPATGGVSNYGYTF. CDR3 sequence (DNA): TGTGCCAGCAGCTTACGCCCCCCCGCGACAGGAGGCGTTTCTAACTATGGCTACACCTTC. Using reference TRBV7-3 and TRBJ1-2 for the parts outside the CDR3, the full variable domain is GAGVSQTPSNKVTEKGKYVELRCDPISGHTALYWYRQSLGQGPEFLIYFQGTGAADDSGLPNDRFFAVRPEGSVSTLKIQRTERGDSAVYLCASSLRPPATGGVSNYGYTFGSGTRLTVV.

This clonotype was picked up a small number of times. The rearrangement links TRBV29-1 to TRBJ2-7, with 7 bases fitting TRBD1. V dropped 4 bases and J dropped 1; count of bases not matched to a gene: 7. Per germline, CDR1 SQVTM and CDR2 ANQGSEA. The CDR3 runs 14 residues. CDR3: CSVGKTGLSYEQYF. The DNA for the CDR3 is TGCAGCGTTGGAAAGACAGGGTTATCCTACGAGCAGTACTTC.